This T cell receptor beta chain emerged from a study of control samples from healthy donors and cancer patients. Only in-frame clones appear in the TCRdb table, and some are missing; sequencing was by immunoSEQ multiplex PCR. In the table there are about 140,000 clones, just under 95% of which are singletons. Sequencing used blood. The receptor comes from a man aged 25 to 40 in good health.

CDR3 sequence reads: CARSSPTSFYEQYF. For the CDR3, the DNA is TGTGCCAGAAGCTCCCCCACTAGCTTCTACGAGCAGTACTTC. J is TRBJ2-7 and V is TRBV5-3; tentative D call: TRBD2 (6 bases). TRBV5-3 is an open reading frame whose function is uncertain. Trimming stripped 3 bases from V and 3 bases from J, with 13 bases between. This CDR3 comprises 14 residues.